Below, one TCR beta chain is given with its context. Its target is not known. This specimen belongs to a study of T-cell reconstitution after alpha-beta-depleted transplantation in children. Study observations and caveats: The study traced high day-60 TCRbeta diversity in some patients to surviving recipient T cells and thymic progenitors. Among T cells one year after transplant, newly produced cells accounted for most counts and diversity. Reportedly, roughly two months post-transplant, alpha-beta T cells arose from several hundred expanded graft clones.

After removal of 1 base from V and 5 bases from J, the junction contained 8 bases not matched to a gene. Germline CDR1 and CDR2: LNHNV and YYDKDF (reference sequence). This CDR3 spans 16 amino acids. Unique molecular identifiers were built into the TCRbeta library. TCRdb re-called the PCR reads through MiXCR, storing one row per CDR3 protein. The table records about 240,000 distinct CDR3 sequences, about a quarter of them present only once. The TCR sequence derives from a girl aged 2-15 years with Fanconi anemia, due to receive a stem cell transplant. The source was PBMCs, collected before TCRalphabeta/CD19-depleted stem cell transplant. This rearrangement joins TRBV15 to TRBJ2-7; TRBD1 matches at 10 bases. The CDR3 region has the DNA TGTGCCACCAGCAGAGGGGCGGGACAGGGGCGGCACGAGCAGTACTTC. Its protein is CATSRGAGQGRHEQYF.